Following are 31 T cell receptor beta chains from one sample sequenced in a study of shared clonotypes between healthy human individuals (TCRdb year 2020). Library preparation employed the immunoSEQ multiplex PCR assay. TCRdb carries this immuneACCESS record with in-frame sequences only. Its versions omit some clonotypes, under half of them owing to an unresolved V gene in the studies checked, with the rest unexplained. The sample profile shows fewer than 1.4 million clones; 70% to 80% of them were found once. Under 0.8% of the sample is in the top ten clones. Sequencing was done on a sample of memory CD4+ T cells from PBMCs. Explained via the paper, the cell subset or site label denotes: CD45RA-negative fraction. The receptors derive from a young man in good health. Some clones in this sample may be carry-over from other donors' samples.

There are a few counts of this clone. The genes are TRBV20-1 and TRBJ2-7, with D unresolved. This CDR3 is 9 amino acids long. In germline, CDR1 is DFQATT, CDR2 SNEGSKA (reference sequence). V lost 4 bases and J 7 bases, leaving 5 bases between the germline ends. CDR3 nucleotide sequence: TGCAGTGCTACGAAGGAGCAGTACTTC. This translates into CSATKEQYF.

This rearrangement joins TRBV5-1 to TRBJ2-5, with D possibly TRBD2 on 5 matching bases. V lost 2 bases and J 7 bases, leaving 12 bases between the germline ends. The length of the CDR3 is 13 residues. The germline V gene encodes CDR1 SGHRS and CDR2 YFSETQ. This CDR3 is CASSFAGAGTQYF. CDR3 coding DNA: TGCGCCAGCAGCTTTGCCGGCGCGGGGACCCAGTACTTC.

The chain recombines TRBV7-2 with TRBJ2-3; a possible D gene is TRBD2 (6 bases). The CDR3 covers 14 residues. The V end was cut by 5 bases, the J end by 5 bases, with 14 bases between. Germline assignment: CDR1 SGHTA and CDR2 FQGNSA. The CDR3 DNA sequence: TGTGCCAGCAGCCCCGGGAGTGGGGGAGATACGCAGTATTTT. Amino acids: CASSPGSGGDTQYF.

This clone was found many times. The chain employs TRBV11-2 and TRBJ1-1; D is undetermined. V was trimmed by 7 bases and J by 0 bases, leaving 9 bases between them. Germline V gene data show CDR1 as SGHAT and CDR2 as FQNNGV. This CDR3 is 13 amino acids long. CDR3: CASTNYLNTEAFF. Written as DNA, the CDR3 is TGTGCCAGCACCAACTATTTGAACACTGAAGCTTTCTTT. Together with reference TRBV11-2 and TRBJ1-1, the CDR3 gives the full variable domain: EAGVAQSPRYKIIEKRQSVAFWCNPISGHATLYWYQQILGQGPKLLIQFQNNGVVDDSQLPKDRFSAERLKGVDSTLKIQPAKLEDSAVYLCASTNYLNTEAFFGQGTRLTVV.

This clone was observed a handful of times. This sequence joins TRBV29-1 and TRBJ1-1; 10 positions agree with TRBD1. Germline V gives CDR1 SQVTM, CDR2 ANQGSEA. The CDR3 runs to 13 residues. J gave up 5 bases and V 5 bases, and 5 bases lay outside the gene matches. Here the CDR3 DNA reads TGCAGCGTTAGGACAGGGGGTTTTACTGAAGCTTTCTTT. This codes for CSVRTGGFTEAFF.

This clone was counted between two and nine times. This chain uses TRBV6-6 with TRBJ2-7; D uncertain. Germline lookup yields CDR1 MNHNY and CDR2 SVGAGI (reference sequence). The CDR3 has 16 residues. V dropped 6 bases and J dropped 0 bases, with 18 bases sitting between them. CDR3 sequence: CASRGFNGVSSYEQYF. CDR3 nucleotides: TGTGCCAGCAGAGGTTTCAACGGAGTTAGCTCCTACGAGCAGTACTTC.

The chain is built from TRBV18 and TRBJ2-4, with D uncertain. Germline assignment: CDR1 KGHSH and CDR2 LQKENI. The CDR3 totals 15 residues. The V end was cut by 0 bases, the J end by 0 bases, with 6 bases between. The chain's CDR3 is CASSPPIVAKNIQYF. CDR3 sequence (DNA): TGTGCCAGCTCACCACCTATAGTAGCCAAAAACATTCAGTACTTC.

The J gene is TRBJ2-1, the V gene TRBV28; 7 nucleotides line up with TRBD2. CDR3 size: 13 residues. Germline loops: CDR1 MDHEN, CDR2 SYDVKM. With V trimmed by 2 bases and J by 6 bases, 1 base remained unmatched. The CDR3 region is CASSLGRVNEQFF. CDR3 in DNA: TGTGCCAGCAGTTTAGGGAGGGTCAATGAGCAGTTCTTC.

This chain uses TRBV19 with TRBJ1-5; weak D call: TRBD1 (5 bases). V lost 11 bases to trimming and J lost 5 bases, with 22 bases between them. Germline V gene sequence: CDR1 LNHDA, CDR2 SQIVND (reference sequence). The CDR3 totals 15 residues. The CDR3 loop is CASGRGRQSHQPQHF. CDR3 nucleotide sequence: TGTGCCTCGGGACGAGGGAGGCAGTCACATCAGCCCCAGCATTTT.

This chain links TRBV6-5 with TRBJ2-2, with D possibly called TRBD1 or TRBD2 (5 bases each). Trimming pared 0 bases from V and 4 bases from J, leaving 6 bases between. CDR1 is MNHEY, CDR2 SVGAGI, per germline. This CDR3 spans 14 amino acids. CDR3: CASSYSGATGELFF. Here the CDR3 DNA reads TGTGCCAGCAGTTACTCCGGGGCCACCGGGGAGCTGTTTTTT.

In its sample, this clone was seen once. The chain recombines TRBV11-2 with TRBJ2-5; 13 bases match TRBD2. Germline CDR1 and CDR2: SGHAT and FQNNGV. Unmatched junction bases numbered 12, after V lost 5 bases and J lost 3 bases. The CDR3 contains 18 residues. CDR3 in DNA: TGTGCCAGCAGCCAGCTGGGACTAGCGGGACCCCGGAAAGAGACCCAGTACTTC. The encoded protein is CASSQLGLAGPRKETQYF.

The chain couples TRBV19 to TRBJ2-1; the D gene is possibly TRBD2 (6 bases). The V gene's germline CDR1 is LNHDA and CDR2 SQIVND (reference sequence). V was shortened by 1 base and J by 6 bases, with 13 bases between the two germline ends. The CDR3 is 15 amino acids. The CDR3 loop is CASSIAAGRSNEQFF. In DNA form, the CDR3 reads TGTGCCAGTAGTATAGCCGCGGGAAGATCCAATGAGCAGTTCTTC.

The V gene is TRBV5-1, the J gene TRBJ2-1; D uncertain. The V gene lost 4 bases and the J gene lost 4 bases, with 9 bases spanning the gap. The CDR3 runs to 13 residues. The germline gives CDR1 SGHRS, CDR2 YFSETQ. CDR3 loop: CASSGLGYNEQFF. As DNA, the CDR3 is TGCGCCAGCAGCGGTCTCGGGTACAATGAGCAGTTCTTC.

The chain combines TRBV6-7 with TRBJ2-1, with 13 bases that match TRBD2. TRBV6-7 carries the ORF label, with uncertain function. This CDR3 spans 22 amino acids. V lost 2 bases and J lost 4; bases outside the gene matches: 20. The CDR3 reads CASSYVSHGLAGVVGIYNEQFF. The CDR3 DNA reads TGTGCCAGCAGTTACGTATCGCATGGACTAGCGGGAGTTGTGGGTATATACAATGAGCAGTTCTTC.

This clone has ten or more counts. The chain joins TRBV14 to TRBJ1-1; 10 nucleotides line up with TRBD1. V dropped 1 base and J dropped 11; count of bases not matched to a gene: 1. This CDR3 is built from 12 residues. Germline V gives CDR1 SGHDN, CDR2 FVKESK. The CDR3 region is CASSQVGQGAFF. The CDR3 nucleotides read TGTGCCAGCAGCCAAGTGGGACAGGGGGCTTTCTTT.

The chain combines TRBV29-1 with TRBJ1-1; TRBD1 matches at 9 bases. V gave up 7 bases and J gave up 5 bases; unmatched junction bases: 11. The CDR3 extends over 14 amino acids. Germline CDR1 reads SQVTM; CDR2 reads ANQGSEA. This CDR3 is CSAARGTGKTEAFF. The CDR3 DNA is TGCAGCGCCGCGAGGGGGACAGGGAAGACTGAAGCTTTCTTT.

This chain links TRBV11-2 with TRBJ1-3; 7 positions match TRBD1. This CDR3 contains 19 residues. CDR1 is SGHAT, CDR2 FQNNGV, per germline. The V and J ends lost 4 bases and 7 bases, in that order; junction bases with no gene match: 22. CDR3 DNA: TGTGCCAGCAGCTCCTTAACACTTAACTTAGGGGGCAACAGGAACACCATATATTTT. This codes for CASSSLTLNLGGNRNTIYF.

CDR3 sequence: CASSLEELTYSGNTIYF. Written as DNA, the CDR3 is TGTGCCAGCAGTCTCGAAGAATTAACATACTCTGGAAACACCATATATTTT. V and J are TRBV2 and TRBJ1-3; D ambiguous. With 5 bases removed from V and 0 bases from J, the gap between germline ends came to 17 bases. CDR3 length: 17 amino acids. Germline V lookup: CDR1 SNHLY, CDR2 FYNNEI.

V gene TRBV6-6 combines with J gene TRBJ2-7; a possible D gene is TRBD2 (6 bases). This CDR3 has 14 residues. Trimming removed 5 bases at V and 4 bases at J, with 15 bases between. The V gene's germline CDR1 is MNHNY and CDR2 SVGAGI (reference sequence). DNA for the CDR3: TGTGCCAGCAGTAGGCGGGACGGGATATACGAGCAGTACTTC. Its translation: CASSRRDGIYEQYF.

The gene calls are TRBV2 and TRBJ2-7, with 9 nucleotides matching TRBD1. V lost 8 bases and J lost 6; bases outside the gene matches: 14. Germline CDR1 and CDR2: SNHLY and FYNNEI. The CDR3 loop spans 15 amino acids. The CDR3 here is CASRFGDRAGSEQYF. CDR3 bases: TGTGCCAGCCGCTTCGGGGACAGGGCCGGTAGCGAGCAGTACTTC.

The CDR3 DNA is TGTGCCAGCAGAAGACAGGGGGTAACTGAAGCTTTCTTT. This codes for CASRRQGVTEAFF. This chain joins TRBV4-2 and TRBJ1-1; 9 nucleotides align to TRBD1. This CDR3 spans 13 amino acids. Germline values: CDR1 LGHNA, CDR2 YNFKEQ. V lost 6 bases, J lost 5 bases, and 4 bases stayed unmatched.

This clone showed up just a few times. The chain uses TRBV27 and TRBJ2-5; a possible D gene is TRBD1 (5 bases). Germline CDR1 is MNHEY and CDR2 is SMNVEV (reference sequence). The CDR3 consists of 15 residues. Trimming removed 2 bases from V and 3 bases from J, with 13 bases in between. The CDR3: CASSLGPRQKETQYF. Written as DNA, the CDR3 is TGTGCCAGCAGTTTAGGTCCAAGACAGAAAGAGACCCAGTACTTC.

The J gene is TRBJ2-3, the V gene TRBV13; the match to TRBD2 covers 8 bases. V dropped 4 bases and J dropped 6; count of bases not matched to a gene: 9. The CDR3 covers 15 residues. Germline V gene sequence: CDR1 PRHDT, CDR2 FYEKMQ (reference sequence). This chain's CDR3 is CASSSRASGGDTQYF. The CDR3 coding sequence is TGTGCCAGCAGCTCACGGGCCTCGGGAGGGGATACGCAGTATTTT.

This clone was picked up a small number of times. V usage is TRBV6-5 and J usage is TRBJ1-1; possible D gene TRBD1, 5 bases. Germline CDR1 MNHEY, CDR2 SVGAGI. With 2 bases removed from V and 7 bases from J, the gap between germline ends came to 8 bases. The CDR3 has 12 amino acids. The CDR3 sequence is CASSYRGVEAFF. In nucleotides, the CDR3 is TGTGCCAGCAGTTACAGGGGAGTTGAAGCTTTCTTT.

To note about this clone: At one end, the junction sequence differs from germline, possibly due to a read error. The CDR3 sequence is CASSQVVGLNSIF. CDR3 coding DNA: TGCGCCAGCAGCCAAGTTGTCGGCTTAAACTCAATCTTC. The rearrangement links TRBV4-3 to TRBJ1-2; D call uncertain. Germline V CDR1 and CDR2: LGHNA, YSLEER. The CDR3 has 13 residues.

The V gene is TRBV14, the J gene TRBJ1-1, with D perhaps TRBD1 (6 bases). Looked up from germline, CDR1 is SGHDN and CDR2 is FVKESK. With 6 bases removed from V and 7 bases from J, the gap between germline ends came to 15 bases. There are 13 residues in the CDR3. The CDR3 DNA is TGTGCCAGCAGACCCATCGGAGGGGGTGAAGCTTTCTTT. It encodes CASRPIGGGEAFF.

The V gene is TRBV7-2, the J gene TRBJ1-2, with 10 bases matching TRBD1. The germline gives CDR1 SGHTA, CDR2 FQGNSA. Unmatched junction bases numbered 11, after V lost 1 base and J lost 6 bases. The length of the CDR3 is 17 residues. The CDR3 bases are TGTGCCAGCAGCTTAGGAGGGGACAGGGACAGGGGACATGGCTACACCTTC. Translating it yields CASSLGGDRDRGHGYTF.

This chain connects TRBV15 to TRBJ2-3, with 7 positions matching TRBD1. The V segment lost 3 bases and the J segment 4 bases; nucleotides outside the gene matches: 10. The germline V gene has CDR1 LNHNV and CDR2 YYDKDF (reference sequence). This CDR3 region has 16 residues. This CDR3 reads CATSRWRQGGSDTQYF. CDR3 nucleotides: TGTGCCACCAGCAGGTGGAGACAGGGCGGGTCAGATACGCAGTATTTT.

The V and J genes are TRBV6-1 and TRBJ2-5; D call uncertain. Looked up from germline, CDR1 is MNHNS and CDR2 is SASEGT. Trimming removed 11 bases from V and 1 base from J, with 11 bases in between. This CDR3 has 12 amino acids. The CDR3 reads CASKRFQETQYF. CDR3 coding DNA: TGTGCCTCAAAGAGATTCCAAGAGACCCAGTACTTC.

This clone was counted only a few times. The genes are TRBV18 and TRBJ1-1; 7 nucleotides align to TRBD1. Germline V gene data show CDR1 as KGHSH and CDR2 as LQKENI. Unmatched junction bases numbered 4, after V lost 6 bases and J lost 3 bases. This CDR3 is 13 amino acids long. This CDR3 is CASSGQFYTEAFF. DNA for the CDR3: TGTGCCAGCTCGGGACAGTTCTACACTGAAGCTTTCTTT.

The table lists this clone with a few counts. Other DNA sequences in the same sample also yield this CDR3. V and J are TRBV2 and TRBJ2-7; D is unresolved. The CDR3 is made up of 10 amino acids. Germline assignment: CDR1 SNHLY and CDR2 FYNNEI. Trimming took off 6 bases at V and 1 base at J, with 1 base between the two ends. This CDR3 is CASRSYEQYF. CDR3 nucleotides: TGTGCCAGCAGGTCCTACGAGCAGTACTTC.